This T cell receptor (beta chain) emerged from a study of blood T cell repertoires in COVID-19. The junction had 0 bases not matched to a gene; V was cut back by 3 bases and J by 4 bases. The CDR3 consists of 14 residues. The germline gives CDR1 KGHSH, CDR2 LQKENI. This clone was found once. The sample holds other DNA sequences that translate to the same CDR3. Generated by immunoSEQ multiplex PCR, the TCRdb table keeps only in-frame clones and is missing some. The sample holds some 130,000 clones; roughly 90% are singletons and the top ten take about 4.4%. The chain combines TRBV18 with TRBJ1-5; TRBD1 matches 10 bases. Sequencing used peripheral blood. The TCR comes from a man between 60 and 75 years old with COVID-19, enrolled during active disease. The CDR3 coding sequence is TGTGCCAGCTCACCGGGACAGGGGAATCAGCCCCAGCATTTT. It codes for CASSPGQGNQPQHF.